The 25 T cell receptor beta chains in this list originate from one sample, sequenced in a study of response to subunit inactivated influenza vaccine. TCRdb redid the calling of the RT-PCR reads with MiXCR, one entry per CDR3 protein. The data contain approximately 520,000 distinct CDR3 sequences, 16% of them singletons. The source material was CD4+ T cells sorted from PBMCs, sampled around 25 months after vaccination. These receptors were taken from a man between 50 and 75 years old who received an inactivated influenza vaccine.

This clonotype was recorded at least ten times. The rearrangement joins TRBV20-1 to TRBJ2-7; the D gene is possibly TRBD2 (6 bases). Germline V gives CDR1 DFQATT, CDR2 SNEGSKA (reference sequence). The CDR3 is 12 amino acids. The V end lost 2 bases, the J end lost 4 bases, and 9 bases lay between the germline ends. The CDR3 DNA sequence: TGCAGTGCTAGATTACGGGGGTACGAGCAGTACTTC. Translating gives CSARLRGYEQYF.

This chain connects TRBV4-3 to TRBJ2-5; 8 bases are a match to TRBD2. The CDR3 sequence is 15 residues long. Germline CDR1 reads LGHNA; CDR2 reads YSLEER. The junction had 9 bases not matched to a gene; V was cut back by 5 bases and J by 4 bases. The CDR3 nucleotides read TGCGCCAGCAGCGTGGGACTAGGGGGGCTAGAGACCCAGTACTTC. Amino acids: CASSVGLGGLETQYF.

This clonotype was counted between two and nine times. This chain joins TRBV7-2 and TRBJ2-7; no clear D. The CDR3 covers 14 residues. V lost 0 bases and J 3 bases, leaving 9 bases between the germline ends. Looked up from germline, CDR1 is SGHTA and CDR2 is FQGNSA. The CDR3 spells CASSLAKSDYEQYF. The CDR3, as DNA: TGTGCCAGCAGCTTAGCGAAGTCAGACTACGAGCAGTACTTC.

This clonotype was recorded many times. The chain uses TRBV6-1 and TRBJ1-5; the D gene is possibly TRBD1 (5 bases). Per the germline V gene, CDR1 is MNHNS and CDR2 is SASEGT. CDR3 size: 15 residues. Deletions cut 6 bases from V and 3 bases from J, with 15 bases between. The CDR3 nucleotides are TGTGCCAGCAGCCCTACCCTGGGGCCCAATCAGCCCCAGCATTTT. It codes for CASSPTLGPNQPQHF.

This clonotype was seen a few times. V usage is TRBV4-2 and J usage is TRBJ1-2; D gene unclear. V lost 0 bases and J lost 6, with 8 bases in between. The CDR3 runs 13 residues. The germline CDR1 and CDR2 sequences are LGHNA and YNFKEQ. The CDR3 protein is CASSQDRLDGYTF. Written as DNA, the CDR3 is TGTGCCAGCAGCCAAGATAGACTGGATGGCTACACCTTC.

In its sample, this clonotype was seen a few times. The CDR3 protein is CASSSAPQGANTGELFF. The CDR3, as DNA: TGTGCCAGCAGCTCAGCGCCACAGGGTGCGAACACCGGGGAGCTGTTTTTT. The genes are TRBV7-2 and TRBJ2-2, with D possibly TRBD1 on 6 matching bases. The germline V and J ends were trimmed by 4 bases and 0 bases, with 15 bases remaining between them. CDR3 length: 17 amino acids. Per the germline V gene, CDR1 is SGHTA and CDR2 is FQGNSA.

The CDR3 nucleotides read TGCGCCAGCAGCACCAGGACAGCCCGCTATGGCTACACCTTC. As protein: CASSTRTARYGYTF. The chain joins TRBV5-1 to TRBJ1-2; TRBD1 is a possible D gene (6 bases). This CDR3 has 14 amino acids. V lost 4 bases to trimming and J lost 4 bases, with 14 bases between them. Germline V CDR1 and CDR2: SGHRS, YFSETQ.

This chain uses TRBV4-1 with TRBJ2-7, with unresolved D. V was shortened by 2 bases and J by 10 bases, with 12 bases between the two germline ends. Per germline, CDR1 MGHRA and CDR2 YSYEKL. CDR3 size: 12 residues. The CDR3 spells CASSQLGVHQYF. The CDR3 DNA follows: TGCGCCAGCAGCCAACTTGGGGTACATCAGTACTTC.

This clonotype has just a few counts. The chain is built from TRBV5-1 and TRBJ2-5, with TRBD1 as a possible D gene (6 bases). The CDR3 sequence is 15 residues long. Germline CDR1 and CDR2: SGHRS and YFSETQ. Trimming removed 4 bases from V and 4 bases from J, with 17 bases in between. The CDR3 region has the DNA TGCGCCAGCAGCGAGACGACAGGAGGAATAGAGACCCAGTACTTC. Its translation: CASSETTGGIETQYF.

The table lists this clonotype with a count of one. The chain links TRBV10-1 to TRBJ2-2; 11 positions agree with TRBD2. The CDR3 length is 20 residues. The ends lost 0 bases at V and 6 bases at J; junction bases unmatched: 15. Germline V gene data show CDR1 as WNHNN and CDR2 as SYGVQD (reference sequence). DNA for the CDR3: TGCGCCAGCAGTGAGTCGATTCATAGCGGGAGGGCCTTTAGCCCCGGGGAGCTGTTTTTT. Its translation: CASSESIHSGRAFSPGELFF.

The table lists this clonotype with a few counts. This chain connects TRBV28 to TRBJ2-2; a weak D match, TRBD2 (5 bases). The CDR3 totals 13 residues. Per germline, CDR1 MDHEN and CDR2 SYDVKM. Trimming removed 5 bases from V and 6 bases from J, with 10 bases in between. Here the CDR3 reads CASSALSAGELFF. The CDR3 coding sequence is TGTGCCAGCAGTGCGCTTAGCGCCGGGGAGCTGTTTTTT.

J is TRBJ1-1 and V is TRBV29-1; 9 bases are a match to TRBD1. V was pared by 5 bases and J by 2 bases, with 3 bases of the junction left unmatched. The CDR3 runs to 13 residues. The germline CDR1 and CDR2 sequences are SQVTM and ANQGSEA. The CDR3 sequence: CSVNRGLNTEAFF. Written as DNA, the CDR3 is TGCAGCGTTAACAGGGGGCTTAACACTGAAGCTTTCTTT.

This clonotype was observed many times. The CDR3 DNA reads as TGTGCCAGCAGGCGACAGGCCAACACCGGGGAGCTGTTTTTT. Amino acids: CASRRQANTGELFF. The genes are TRBV7-2 and TRBJ2-2; D is perhaps TRBD1 (6 bases). CDR3 length equals 14 residues. Trimming stripped 6 bases from V and 2 bases from J, with 10 bases between. CDR1 is SGHTA, CDR2 FQGNSA, per germline.

The chain employs TRBV5-1 and TRBJ1-4; no clear D. The CDR3 has 15 amino acids. Trimming shortened V by 0 bases and J by 7 bases, and 13 bases separated the two germline ends. CDR1 and CDR2 from the germline V gene are SGHRS and YFSETQ. This CDR3 reads CASSLAGVISEKLFF. The CDR3 DNA follows: TGCGCCAGCAGCTTGGCTGGGGTTATAAGTGAAAAACTGTTTTTT. The full variable domain, rest sourced from reference TRBV5-1 and TRBJ1-4, is KAGVTQTPRYLIKTRGQQVTLSCSPISGHRSVSWYQQTPGQGLQFLFEYFSETQRNKGNFPGRFSGRQFSNSRSEMNVSTLELGDSALYLCASSLAGVISEKLFFGSGTQLSVL.

This clonotype was seen a few times. This chain links TRBV4-3 with TRBJ1-5; D uncertain. Trimming left V 3 bases short and J 7 bases short, with 13 bases between. Germline loops: CDR1 LGHNA, CDR2 YSLEER. This CDR3 is 14 amino acids long. CDR3 bases: TGCGCCAGCAGCCACCGGGCCCATGAGCAGCCCCAGCATTTT. Protein product: CASSHRAHEQPQHF.

This chain connects TRBV12-3 or TRBV12-4 to TRBJ2-7; the D call may be TRBD1 or TRBD2 (5 bases each). There are 15 residues in the CDR3. V lost 6 bases to trimming and J lost 7 bases, with 22 bases between them. The CDR3 region is CASSPDTGASGEQYF. CDR3 DNA sequence: TGTGCCAGCAGCCCTGATACCGGGGCCTCGGGGGAGCAGTACTTC.

The rearrangement links TRBV20-1 to TRBJ1-5, with D possibly being TRBD1 (5 bases). Trimming pared 6 bases from V and 4 bases from J, leaving 19 bases between. CDR1 DFQATT and CDR2 SNEGSKA come from the germline V gene (reference sequence). This CDR3 is 15 amino acids long. This chain's CDR3 is CSAPAGANRNQPQHF. DNA of the CDR3: TGCAGTGCCCCTGCCGGGGCAAATCGTAATCAGCCCCAGCATTTT.

V gene TRBV9 combines with J gene TRBJ2-1, with D perhaps TRBD2 (5 bases). The germline CDR1 and CDR2 sequences are SGDLS and YYNGEE. V dropped 0 bases and J dropped 0 bases, with 10 bases sitting between them. The CDR3 covers 16 residues. The CDR3 loop is CASSVVSGFSYNEQFF. CDR3 DNA: TGTGCCAGCAGCGTAGTCAGCGGCTTCTCCTACAATGAGCAGTTCTTC. Combining the CDR3 with reference TRBV9 and TRBJ2-1 gives the whole variable domain DSGVTQTPKHLITATGQRVTLRCSPRSGDLSVYWYQQSLDQGLQFLIQYYNGEERAKGNILERFSAQQFPDLHSELNLSSLELGDSALYFCASSVVSGFSYNEQFFGPGTRLTVL.

The chain uses TRBV12-3 or TRBV12-4 and TRBJ2-3, with 13 bases aligning to TRBD2. Germline trimming cut 5 bases from V and 2 bases from J; bases unmatched to any gene: 1. CDR3 length equals 15 residues. The CDR3 region is CASSTSGGATDTQYF. Here the CDR3 DNA reads TGTGCCAGCAGTACTAGCGGGGGGGCCACAGATACGCAGTATTTT.

The chain couples TRBV20-1 to TRBJ2-5, with D maybe TRBD2 (6 bases). The germline V gene encodes CDR1 DFQATT and CDR2 SNEGSKA (reference sequence). CDR3 length: 14 residues. Trimming removed 0 bases from V and 6 bases from J, with 14 bases in between. In nucleotides, the CDR3 is TGCAGTGCTAGAGATCCGGCAGGACTAAAGACCCAGTACTTC. Its protein product is CSARDPAGLKTQYF.

There are many counts of this clonotype. CDR3 nucleotides: TGTGCCAGCAGACTCAGGGAGAACACTGAAGCTTTCTTT. Amino acid sequence: CASRLRENTEAFF. The chain carries TRBV12-3 or TRBV12-4 and TRBJ1-1, with D possibly being TRBD1 (5 bases). V was trimmed by 6 bases and J by 1 base, leaving 9 bases between them. This CDR3 is 13 amino acids long.

In its sample, this clonotype was seen a few times. In nucleotides, the CDR3 is TGTGCCGCCCAAGGGAGAGGTCAGCCCCAGCATTTT. Protein: CAAQGRGQPQHF. The rearrangement joins TRBV28 to TRBJ1-5, with D hard to call. CDR3 length equals 12 residues. Germline lookup yields CDR1 MDHEN and CDR2 SYDVKM. V was cut by 11 bases and J by 6 bases, with 14 bases left in between.

The J gene is TRBJ2-4, the V gene TRBV7-8; TRBD2 is a possible D gene (5 bases). The CDR3 is 14 amino acids. The germline V and J ends were trimmed by 1 base and 8 bases, with 12 bases remaining between them. CDR1 SGHVS and CDR2 FQNEAQ come from the germline V gene. The CDR3 sequence is CASSLVPEADIQYF. The CDR3 DNA reads TGTGCCAGCAGCTTAGTTCCGGAGGCGGACATTCAGTACTTC.

The chain joins TRBV12-3 or TRBV12-4 to TRBJ2-1; 13 positions agree with TRBD2. The junction had 9 bases not matched to a gene; V was cut back by 6 bases and J by 7 bases. The CDR3 runs 16 residues. This CDR3 is CASRTRTSGRINEQFF. The CDR3 DNA follows: TGTGCCAGCAGAACAAGGACTAGCGGGAGAATAAATGAGCAGTTCTTC.

DNA for the CDR3: TGCGCCAGACCGGACCCCTATGGCTACACCTTC. It translates to CARPDPYGYTF. The chain employs TRBV10-1 and TRBJ1-2; D is unresolved. V dropped 9 bases and J dropped 4 bases, with 9 bases sitting between them. Germline values: CDR1 WNHNN, CDR2 SYGVQD (reference sequence). The CDR3 spans 11 residues.